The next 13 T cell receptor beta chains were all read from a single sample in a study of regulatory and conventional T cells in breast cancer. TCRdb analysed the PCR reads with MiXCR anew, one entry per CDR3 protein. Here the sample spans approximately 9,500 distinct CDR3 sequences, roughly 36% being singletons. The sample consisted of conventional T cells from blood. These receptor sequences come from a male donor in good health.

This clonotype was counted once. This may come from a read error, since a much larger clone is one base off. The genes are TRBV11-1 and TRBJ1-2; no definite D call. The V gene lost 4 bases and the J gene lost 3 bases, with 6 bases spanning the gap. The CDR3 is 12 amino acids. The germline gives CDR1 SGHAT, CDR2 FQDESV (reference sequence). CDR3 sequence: CASSSGDYGYTF. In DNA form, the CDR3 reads TGTGCCAGCAGCTCGGGAGACTATGGCTACACCTTC.

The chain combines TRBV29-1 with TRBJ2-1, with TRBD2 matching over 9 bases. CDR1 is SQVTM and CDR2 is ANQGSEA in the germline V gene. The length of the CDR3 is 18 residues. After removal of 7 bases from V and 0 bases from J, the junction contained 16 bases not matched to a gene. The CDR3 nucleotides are TGCAGCGCACCCGGAGGTCCCGCGGGGGGGAGCTCCTACAATGAGCAGTTCTTC. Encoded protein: CSAPGGPAGGSSYNEQFF.

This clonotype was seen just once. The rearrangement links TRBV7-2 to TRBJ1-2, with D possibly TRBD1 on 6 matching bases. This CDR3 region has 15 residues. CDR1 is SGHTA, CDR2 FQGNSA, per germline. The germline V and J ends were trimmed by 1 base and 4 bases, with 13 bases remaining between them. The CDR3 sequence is CASSLDRGLSYGYTF. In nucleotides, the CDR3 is TGTGCCAGCAGCTTAGATCGGGGGCTTAGCTATGGCTACACCTTC. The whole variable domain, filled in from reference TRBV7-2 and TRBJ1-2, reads GAGVSQSPSNKVTEKGKDVELRCDPISGHTALYWYRQSLGQGLEFLIYFQGNSAPDKSGLPSDRFSAERTGGSVSTLTIQRTQQEDSAVYLCASSLDRGLSYGYTFGSGTRLTVV.

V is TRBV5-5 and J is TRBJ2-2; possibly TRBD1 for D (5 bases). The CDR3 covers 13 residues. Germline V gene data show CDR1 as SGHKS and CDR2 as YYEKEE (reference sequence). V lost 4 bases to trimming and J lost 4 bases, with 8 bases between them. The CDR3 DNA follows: TGTGCCAGCAGCCTCAGGGTCACCGGGGAGCTGTTTTTT. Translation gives CASSLRVTGELFF.

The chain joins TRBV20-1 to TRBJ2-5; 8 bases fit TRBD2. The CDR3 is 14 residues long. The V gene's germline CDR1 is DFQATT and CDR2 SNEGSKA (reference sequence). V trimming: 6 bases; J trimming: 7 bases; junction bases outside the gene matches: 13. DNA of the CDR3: TGCAGTGCCGCAGCCGGGGGGGCCTACGCGACCCAGTACTTC. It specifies CSAAAGGAYATQYF.

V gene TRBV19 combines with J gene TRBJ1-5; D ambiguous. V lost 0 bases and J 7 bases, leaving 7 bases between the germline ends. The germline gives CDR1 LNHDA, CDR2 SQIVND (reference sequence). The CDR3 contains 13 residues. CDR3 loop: CASSIDPQQPQHF. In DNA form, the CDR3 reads TGTGCCAGTAGTATAGATCCCCAGCAGCCCCAGCATTTT. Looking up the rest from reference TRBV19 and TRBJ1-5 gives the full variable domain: DGGITQSPKYLFRKEGQNVTLSCEQNLNHDAMYWYRQDPGQGLRLIYYSQIVNDFQKGDIAEGYSVSREKKESFPLTVTSAQKNPTAFYLCASSIDPQQPQHFGDGTRLSIL.

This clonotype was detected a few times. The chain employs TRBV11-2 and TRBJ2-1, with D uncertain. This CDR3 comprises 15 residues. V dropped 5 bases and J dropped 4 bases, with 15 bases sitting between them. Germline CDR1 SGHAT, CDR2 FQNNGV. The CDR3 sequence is CASSPGSFSYNEQFF. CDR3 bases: TGTGCCAGCAGCCCTGGGTCTTTTTCGTACAATGAGCAGTTCTTC.

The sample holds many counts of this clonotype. CDR3 DNA sequence: TGCGCCAGCAGCCCGGGACAGGGGGCGGACGAGCAGTACTTC. Translated: CASSPGQGADEQYF. V is TRBV5-1 and J is TRBJ2-7; 12 bases match TRBD1. V trimming: 4 bases; J trimming: 5 bases; junction bases outside the gene matches: 4. The CDR3 is 14 amino acids. Germline CDR1 and CDR2: SGHRS and YFSETQ.

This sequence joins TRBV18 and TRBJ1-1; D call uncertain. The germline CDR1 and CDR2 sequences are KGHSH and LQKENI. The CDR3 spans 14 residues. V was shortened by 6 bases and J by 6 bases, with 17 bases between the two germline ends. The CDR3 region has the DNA TGTGCCAGCTCTCCGGGCCTCGGGCGACCTGAAGCTTTCTTT. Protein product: CASSPGLGRPEAFF.

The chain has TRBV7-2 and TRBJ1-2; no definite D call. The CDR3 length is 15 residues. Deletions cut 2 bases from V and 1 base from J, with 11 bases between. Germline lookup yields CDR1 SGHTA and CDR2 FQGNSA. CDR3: CASSLRVTYNYGYTF. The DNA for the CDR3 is TGTGCCAGCAGCTTAAGGGTGACCTATAACTATGGCTACACCTTC. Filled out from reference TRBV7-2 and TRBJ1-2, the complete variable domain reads GAGVSQSPSNKVTEKGKDVELRCDPISGHTALYWYRQSLGQGLEFLIYFQGNSAPDKSGLPSDRFSAERTGGSVSTLTIQRTQQEDSAVYLCASSLRVTYNYGYTFGSGTRLTVV.

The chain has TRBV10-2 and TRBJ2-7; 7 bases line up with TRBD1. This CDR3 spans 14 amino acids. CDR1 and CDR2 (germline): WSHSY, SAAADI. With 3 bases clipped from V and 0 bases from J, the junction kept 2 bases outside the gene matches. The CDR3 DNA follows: TGCGCCAGCAGTGACAGGGGGTTCTCCTACGAGCAGTACTTC. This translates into CASSDRGFSYEQYF.

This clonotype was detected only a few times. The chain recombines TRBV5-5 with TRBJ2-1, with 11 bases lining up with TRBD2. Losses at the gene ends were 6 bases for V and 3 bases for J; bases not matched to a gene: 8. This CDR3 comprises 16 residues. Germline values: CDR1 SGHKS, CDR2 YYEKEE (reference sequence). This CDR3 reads CASILAGGLHYNEQFF. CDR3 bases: TGTGCCAGCATCTTAGCGGGGGGGTTACACTACAATGAGCAGTTCTTC.

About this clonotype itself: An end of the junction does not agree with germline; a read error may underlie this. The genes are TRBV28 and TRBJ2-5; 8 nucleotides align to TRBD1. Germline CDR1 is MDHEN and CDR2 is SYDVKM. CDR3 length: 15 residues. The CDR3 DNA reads TGTGCCTGCAGTTCAGGGGGCGCATTGAAAGAGACCCAGTACTTC. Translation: CACSSGGALKETQYF.